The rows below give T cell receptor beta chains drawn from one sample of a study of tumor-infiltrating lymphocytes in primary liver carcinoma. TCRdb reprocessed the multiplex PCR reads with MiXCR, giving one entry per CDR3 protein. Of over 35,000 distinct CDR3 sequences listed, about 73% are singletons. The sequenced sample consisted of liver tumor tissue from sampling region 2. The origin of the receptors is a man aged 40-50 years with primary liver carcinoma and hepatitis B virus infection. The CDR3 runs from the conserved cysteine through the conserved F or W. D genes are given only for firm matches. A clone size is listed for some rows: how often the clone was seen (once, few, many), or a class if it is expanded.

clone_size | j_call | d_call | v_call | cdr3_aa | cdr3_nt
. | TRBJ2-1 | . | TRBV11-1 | CTSSFQGPLNNGQFF | TGTACCAGCAGCTTCCAGGGACCGCTGAACAATGGGCAGTTCTTC
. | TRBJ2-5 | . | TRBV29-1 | CSVNRGEIQYF | TGCAGCGTTAATCGGGGAGAGATCCAGTACTTC
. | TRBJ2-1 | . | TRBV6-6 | CASCYSVGQGIHNEESF | .
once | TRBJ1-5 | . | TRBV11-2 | CASSLVGVTGSNRPPYF | TGTGCCAGCAGCTTAGTAGGGGTAACAGGGAGCAATCGGCCCCCGTATTTT
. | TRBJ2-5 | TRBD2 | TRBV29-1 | CSGRTSGSWVETQYF | TGCAGCGGTCGGACTAGCGGGAGTTGGGTAGAGACTCAGTACTTC
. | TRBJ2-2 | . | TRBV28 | CASSLPPTGELFF | TGTGCAAGCAGTTTGCCACCCACCGGGGAGCTGTTTTTT
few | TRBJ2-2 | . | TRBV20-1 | CSAPRSGQGSAGELFF | TGCAGTGCACCGAGGTCCGGCCAGGGGAGCGCCGGGGAGCTGTTTTTT
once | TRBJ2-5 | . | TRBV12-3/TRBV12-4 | CADSLGITSRTQYF | TGTGCCGACAGTTTAGGAATCACCTCTCGGACCCAGTACTTC
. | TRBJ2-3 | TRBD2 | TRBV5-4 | CASSLEGSGATDTQYF | TGTGCCAGCAGCTTGGAAGGAAGCGGGGCCACAGATACGCAGTATTTT
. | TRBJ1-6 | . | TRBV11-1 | CASNRTLLSPIHF | TGTGCCAGCAACCGGACACTGCTTTCACCCATCCACTTT
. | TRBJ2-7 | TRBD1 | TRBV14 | CASGQPGQGSNEQYF | TGTGCCAGCGGCCAACCGGGACAGGGCTCCAACGAGCAGTACTTC
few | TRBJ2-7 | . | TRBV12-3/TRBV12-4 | CASSLVAGAYEQYF | TGTGCCAGCAGTCTGGTGGCAGGCGCCTACGAGCAGTACTTC
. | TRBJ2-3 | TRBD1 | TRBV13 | CASSSGTGGSDTKYF | TGTGCCAGCAGCTCTGGGACAGGGGGCTCAGATACGAAGTATTTT
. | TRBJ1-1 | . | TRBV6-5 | CASSYQRAYAEAFF | TGTGCCAGTAGTTATCAGCGGGCCTACGCTGAAGCCTTCTTT
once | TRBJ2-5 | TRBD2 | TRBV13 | CASSLLAGEKETQYF | TGTGCCAGCAGCTTACTAGCGGGAGAGAAAGAGACCCAGTATTTC
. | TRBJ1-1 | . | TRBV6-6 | CDSSWTDTEAFF | TGTGACAGCAGTTGGACGGACACTGAAGCTTTCTTT
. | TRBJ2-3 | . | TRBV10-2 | CASSHTNTLYF | TGCGCCAGCAGTCACACAAATACGCTGTATTTT
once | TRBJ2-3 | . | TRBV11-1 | CAGSSGGSSVEARTDTQYF | TGTGCCGGCAGCTCTGGGGGAAGCTCTGTTGAAGCCCGCACGGATACGCAGTATTTT
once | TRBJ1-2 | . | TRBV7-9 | CTSNQAGGYEGYTF | TGTACCAGCAACCAAGCTGGGGGGTATGAAGGCTACACCTTC
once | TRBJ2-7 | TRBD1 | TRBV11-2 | CASSLCPDRGEHYF | TGTGCCAGCAGCTTATGCCCCGACAGGGGAGAGCACTACTTC
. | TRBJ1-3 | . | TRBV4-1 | CVSSQEPDTGRPIYF | TGCGTCAGCAGCCAAGAACCGGACACAGGTCGGCCCATATATTTT
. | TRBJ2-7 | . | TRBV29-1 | CNGSGRGNEQYF | TGCAACGGTTCAGGGAGAGGGAACGAGCAGTACTTC
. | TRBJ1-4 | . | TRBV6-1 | CAISIMDTNEKLFF | TGCGCCATCAGTATAATGGACACTAATGAAAAACTGTTTTTT
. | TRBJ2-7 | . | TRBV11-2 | CANSPGGYGQYF | TGTGCCAATAGTCCCGGGGGCTACGGGCAGTACTTC
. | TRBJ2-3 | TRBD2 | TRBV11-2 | CASSAGSGASKDTQYF | TGTGCCAGTAGCGCTGGTAGCGGGGCTAGCAAAGATACGCAGTATTTT
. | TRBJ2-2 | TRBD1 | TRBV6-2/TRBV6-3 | CASRATTGTVHANTGELFF | TGTGCCAGCAGAGCCACGACAGGGACAGTCCACGCGAACACCGGGGAACTGTTTTTT
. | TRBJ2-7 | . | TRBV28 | CDSSSYSRSSYERYF | TGTGACAGCAGTTCTTACTCGAGGAGCTCCTACGAGCGGTACTTC
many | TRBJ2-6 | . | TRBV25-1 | CASSEWASGANVLTF | TGTGCCAGCAGTGAATGGGCCTCTGGGGCCAACGTCCTGACTTTC
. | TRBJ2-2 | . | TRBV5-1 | CASSDRNPNTGEPSF | TGCGCCAGCAGCGACAGGAACCCGAACACCGGGGAGCCGTCTTTT
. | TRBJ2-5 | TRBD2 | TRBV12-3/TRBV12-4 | CSSGLAGGQETQYF | TGTTCCAGCGGATTAGCGGGAGGACAAGAGACCCAGTACTTT
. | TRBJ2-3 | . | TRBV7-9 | CASSDSVSTGTHYF | TGTGCCAGCAGCGATAGTGTTTCCACAGGTACGCATTATTTT
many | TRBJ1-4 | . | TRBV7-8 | CASSLWRGNEKLFF | TGTGCCAGCAGCTTATGGCGAGGAAATGAAAAACTGTTTTTT
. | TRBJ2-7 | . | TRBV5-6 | CASSQDLPYGQYF | TGTGCCAGCAGCCAGGACTTACCCTACGGGCAGTACTTC
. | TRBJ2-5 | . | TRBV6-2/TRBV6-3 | CAISYSEETQYF | TGTGCCATCAGTTACTCAGAAGAGACCCAGTACTTC
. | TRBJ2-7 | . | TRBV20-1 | CSARDSLGGAPHEQYF | TGCAGTGCTAGAGATTCTCTCGGCGGAGCCCCCCACGAGCAGTACTTC
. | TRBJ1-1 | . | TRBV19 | CASSIPGHPSGTFF | TGTGCCAGTAGTATTCCAGGGCACCCTAGTGGAACTTTCTTT
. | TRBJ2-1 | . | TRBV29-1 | CSAADRTYNEQFF | TGCAGCGCTGCCGACAGGACCTACAATGAGCAGTTCTTC
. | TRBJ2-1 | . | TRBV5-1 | CASNLGGDNEQFF | TGCGCCAGCAACCTAGGGGGGGACAATGAGCAGTTCTTC
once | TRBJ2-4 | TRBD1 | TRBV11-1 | CASSSLGQEASKNIQYF | TGTGCCAGTAGCTCTCTGGGACAGGAAGCATCAAAAAACATTCAGTACTTC
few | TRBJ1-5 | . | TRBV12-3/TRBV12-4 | CTSSPSGSTDTQHF | TGTACCAGCAGTCCTAGCGGGTCTACAGATACGCAGCATTTT
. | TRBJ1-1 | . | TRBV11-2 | CASSLDRGPPGEASF | TGTGCCAGCAGCTTAGATCGGGGCCCGCCAGGTGAAGCTTCCTTT
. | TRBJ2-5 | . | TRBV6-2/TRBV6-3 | CASSWTSREMETQYF | TGTGCCAGCAGTTGGACGTCAAGGGAGATGGAGACCCAGTACTTC
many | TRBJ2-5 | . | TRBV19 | CASSIEGRLETQYF | TGTGCCAGTAGTATAGAGGGACGTTTGGAGACCCAGTACTTC
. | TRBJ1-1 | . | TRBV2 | CASSDVENTEAFF | TGTGCCAGCAGTGATGTGGAGAACACTGAAGCTTTCTTT
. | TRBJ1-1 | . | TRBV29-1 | CSPFQGRETGASF | TGCAGTCCCTTTCAGGGGAGGGAAACTGGAGCTTCCTTT
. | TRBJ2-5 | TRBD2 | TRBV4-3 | CASIQAASGRTGESQYF | TGCGCCAGCATCCAAGCGGCTAGCGGAAGGACTGGTGAGTCCCAGTACTTC
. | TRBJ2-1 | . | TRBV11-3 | CVSSLGVSNNEQSF | TGTGTCAGCAGTTTAGGGGTCAGCAACAATGAGCAGTCCTTC
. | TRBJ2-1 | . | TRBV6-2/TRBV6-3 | CASSPHTSIEQFF | TGTGCCAGCAGTCCCCACACTAGCATTGAGCAGTTTTTC
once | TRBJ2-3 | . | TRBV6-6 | CASSQLGERQPQYF | TGTGCCAGCAGTCAACTGGGTGAAAGGCAGCCCCAGTATTTT
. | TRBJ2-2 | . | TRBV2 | CTSKPRGARTGELFF | TGTACCAGCAAACCACGGGGGGCTCGGACCGGGGAGCTGTTTTTT
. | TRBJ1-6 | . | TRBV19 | CASGNVDNSSLHF | TGTGCCAGTGGAAACGTTGATAATTCATCCCTCCACTTT
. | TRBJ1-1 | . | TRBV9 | CASSVAAGEGTEAFF | TGTGCCAGCAGCGTAGCGGCAGGGGAGGGCACTGAAGCTTTCTTT
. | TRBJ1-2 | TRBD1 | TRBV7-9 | CASSLDTEGTAYDYTF | TGTGCCAGCAGCTTAGATACTGAAGGGACAGCTTATGACTACACCTTC
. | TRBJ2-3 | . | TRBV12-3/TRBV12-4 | CISSSDQSFTDTQYF | TGTATCAGCAGCAGCGACCAGTCCTTCACAGATACGCAGTATTTT
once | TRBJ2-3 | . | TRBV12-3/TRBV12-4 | CASSSPTIGRSTDTQYF | TGTGCCAGCAGTTCCCCAACTATCGGAAGAAGTACAGATACGCAGTATTTT